These T cell receptor beta chains were read from a single sample in a study of early T cells in non-severe SARS-CoV-2 infection. Each CDR3 protein is one row after TCRdb ran MiXCR on the 5' RACE reads. The sample records tens of thousands of distinct CDR3 sequences, roughly 16% being singletons. The sample consisted of whole blood, taken at baseline. These receptors all come from an adult who was a healthcare worker with PCR-confirmed SARS-CoV-2 infection or an uninfected control (not recorded which). Both conserved end residues are part of each CDR3. A D gene is named only where the DNA matches it firmly. Only some rows state a clone size, as once, few, many or a class for expanded clones.

NA	10	TRBJ2-7	TRBV2	few	TGTGCCAGCGGGTTGTACGAGCAGTACTTC	CASGLYEQYF
NA	13	TRBJ1-5	TRBV12-3/TRBV12-4	few	TGTGCCAGCAGTTCGGGTAGCAATCAGCCCCAGCATTTT	CASSSGSNQPQHF
TRBD2	18	TRBJ2-3	TRBV7-2	many	TGTGCCAGCAGCTTAGTACTAGCGGGGGGCGGGGATACATATACGCAGTATTTT	CASSLVLAGGGDTYTQYF
TRBD2	15	TRBJ2-3	TRBV12-3/TRBV12-4	NA	TGTGCCAGCAGCCGAGGACTAGCGGGGGACGATACGCAGTATTTT	CASSRGLAGDDTQYF
NA	14	TRBJ2-2	TRBV12-5	NA	TGTGCTAGTGGTCGAGGGGGGTATACCGGGGAGCTGTTTTTT	CASGRGGYTGELFF
NA	15	TRBJ2-7	TRBV6-5	NA	TGTGCCAGCAGTTTCCTTCCGCTTAGCTCCTACGAGCAGTACTTC	CASSFLPLSSYEQYF
TRBD1	14	TRBJ1-5	TRBV5-6	NA	TGTGCCAGCAGCTTGGGGACAGGGCCTCAGCCCCAGCATTTT	CASSLGTGPQPQHF
TRBD2	15	TRBJ2-7	TRBV2	few	TGTGCCAGCAGGGAGACTAGCGGGGCCCAGCGGGAGCAGTACTTC	CASRETSGAQREQYF
NA	13	TRBJ1-1	TRBV11-2	few	TGTGCCAGCAGCCCACAACTTTACACTGAAGCTTTCTTT	CASSPQLYTEAFF
NA	12	TRBJ2-7	TRBV2	NA	TGTGCCAGCCAGGACAGAGCCTACGAGCAGTACTTC	CASQDRAYEQYF
TRBD2	18	TRBJ2-1	TRBV5-4	many	TGTGCCAGCAGCCGGACTAGCGGAGCACGTTATAGTAGGAATGAGCAGTTCTTC	CASSRTSGARYSRNEQFF
TRBD1	13	TRBJ1-2	TRBV2	many	TGTGCCAGTCCTCCGGGACAGGGGGACGGCTACACCTTC	CASPPGQGDGYTF
TRBD2	16	TRBJ2-3	TRBV20-1	NA	TGCAGTGCTAGAGGTGTAGCGGGGGGCCGAACAGATACGCAGTATTTT	CSARGVAGGRTDTQYF
TRBD1	17	TRBJ2-7	TRBV13	NA	TGTGCCAGCAGCTCCTCGGGGGGCGGGACAGGGGACTACGAGCAGTACTTC	CASSSSGGGTGDYEQYF
TRBD1	16	TRBJ2-1	TRBV28	NA	TGTGCCAGCAGTCCGAGACAGGGGAAAAATTACAATGAGCAGTTCTTC	CASSPRQGKNYNEQFF
TRBD2	15	TRBJ2-7	TRBV5-5	few	TGTGCCAGCAGCGTGACTAGCGGGGGGTTCTACGAGCAGTACTTC	CASSVTSGGFYEQYF
NA	13	TRBJ2-7	TRBV28	NA	TGTGCCAGCAGTTCTCGGGGAACCTACGAGCAGTACTTC	CASSSRGTYEQYF
TRBD1	15	TRBJ2-2	TRBV20-1	many	TGCAGTGCTAGATCTGGGACAGGGGGAACCGGGGAGCTGTTTTTT	CSARSGTGGTGELFF
NA	13	TRBJ1-6	TRBV28	NA	TGTGCCAGTGCTCCAGGCCACGGTGGGCCCCTCCACTTT	CASAPGHGGPLHF
NA	15	TRBJ1-4	TRBV20-1	few	TGCAGTGCTAGAGATGGACAGTCATTTAGGGAAAAACTGTTTTTT	CSARDGQSFREKLFF
TRBD2	18	TRBJ2-5	TRBV28	NA	TGTGCCAGCAGTTTCATGACCCCCCTAGCGGGAGAGGAGGAGACCCAGTACTTC	CASSFMTPLAGEEETQYF
NA	15	TRBJ1-1	TRBV6-6	NA	TGTGCCACCACCAGGTGGTCAGGATTGAACACTGAAGCTTTCTTT	CATTRWSGLNTEAFF
TRBD1	14	TRBJ2-7	TRBV6-1	few	TGTGCCAGCAGGATCGGGACAGGTACCTACGAGCAGTACTTC	CASRIGTGTYEQYF
NA	14	TRBJ1-1	TRBV7-6	few	TGTGCCAGCACCCTTTTGAACCAGAACACTGAAGCTTTCTTT	CASTLLNQNTEAFF
TRBD2	13	TRBJ2-7	TRBV5-1	few	TGCGCCAGCAGCAGCGGGAGCGAATACGAGCAGTACTTC	CASSSGSEYEQYF
NA	14	TRBJ2-1	TRBV28	NA	TGTGCCAGCAGTTTAGCGGCCTCCTACAATGAGCAGTTCTTC	CASSLAASYNEQFF
NA	14	TRBJ2-3	TRBV27	NA	TGTGCCAGCACCGTGGCGGGCCCCACAGATACGCAGTATTTT	CASTVAGPTDTQYF
NA	15	TRBJ2-1	TRBV7-2	few	TGTGCCAGCAGCTTAGCTGTAAGCTCCTACAATGAGCAGTTCTTC	CASSLAVSSYNEQFF
NA	14	TRBJ2-1	TRBV12-3/TRBV12-4	few	TGTGCCAGCAGCCCCGGGACTGCCTACAATGAGCAGTTCTTC	CASSPGTAYNEQFF
TRBD2	15	TRBJ2-7	TRBV6-6	NA	TGTGCCAGCAGTCCAAGCGGGGGGAAGCGATACGAGCAGTACTTC	CASSPSGGKRYEQYF
NA	13	TRBJ1-5	TRBV7-6	NA	TGTGCCAGCAGCTTAGTTGAGGATCAGCCCCAGCATTTT	CASSLVEDQPQHF
NA	14	TRBJ2-7	TRBV28	many	TGTGCCAGCAGTTCCTTCGAGACACACTACGAGCAGTACTTC	CASSSFETHYEQYF
NA	13	TRBJ2-3	TRBV20-1	NA	TGCAGTGGTGGGGGCCCGAGAACAGATACGCAGTATTTT	CSGGGPRTDTQYF
NA	15	TRBJ2-7	TRBV21-1	few	TGTGCCAGCAGCAAAACGGGACAGGATGCCTACGAGCAGTACTTC	CASSKTGQDAYEQYF
NA	14	TRBJ1-1	TRBV18	few	TGTGCCAGCTCACCAGCCACGCAGTACACTGAAGCTTTCTTT	CASSPATQYTEAFF
NA	14	TRBJ2-1	TRBV12-3/TRBV12-4	NA	TGTGCCACTCCGTGTGAGGTCAAATACAATGAGCAGTTCTTC	CATPCEVKYNEQFF
NA	13	TRBJ2-1	TRBV3-1	NA	TGTGCCAGCAGCCAAGAACGATGGAATGAGCAGTTCTTC	CASSQERWNEQFF
NA	13	TRBJ2-1	TRBV11-2	NA	TGTGCCAGCAGCTTCAAGTGGGACAATGAGCAGTTCTTC	CASSFKWDNEQFF
NA	13	TRBJ1-1	TRBV28	many	TGTGCCAGCAGCCCTATTGGGCAGGACGAAGCTTTCTTT	CASSPIGQDEAFF
NA	17	TRBJ2-5	TRBV20-1	NA	TGCAGTGCTAGAGCAGAGGGTAAAGGTCGAGCCAAAGAGACCCAGTACTTC	CSARAEGKGRAKETQYF
NA	16	TRBJ2-1	TRBV5-1	NA	TGCGCCAGCAGCTTGGAGGGGGGCGCCCAGAGGAATGAGCAGTTCTTC	CASSLEGGAQRNEQFF